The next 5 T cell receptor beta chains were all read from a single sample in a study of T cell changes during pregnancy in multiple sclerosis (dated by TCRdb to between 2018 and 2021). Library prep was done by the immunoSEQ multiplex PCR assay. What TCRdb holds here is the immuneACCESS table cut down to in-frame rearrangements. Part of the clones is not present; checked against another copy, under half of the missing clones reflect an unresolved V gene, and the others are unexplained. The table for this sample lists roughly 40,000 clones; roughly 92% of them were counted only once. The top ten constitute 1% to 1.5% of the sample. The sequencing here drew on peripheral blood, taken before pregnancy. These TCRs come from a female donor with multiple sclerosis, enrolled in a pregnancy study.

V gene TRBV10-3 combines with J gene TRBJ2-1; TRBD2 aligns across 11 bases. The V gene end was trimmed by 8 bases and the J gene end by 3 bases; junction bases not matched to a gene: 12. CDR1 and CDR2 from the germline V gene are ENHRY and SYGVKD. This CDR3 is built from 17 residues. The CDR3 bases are TGTGCCATCGCCCCATCTAAGACTAGCGGGGACTACAATGAGCAGTTCTTC. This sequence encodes CAIAPSKTSGDYNEQFF.

The CDR3 DNA sequence: TGTGCCAGCAGCTTGCGACTAGACACGAGTGAGCAGTTCTTC. Its translation is CASSLRLDTSEQFF. The chain uses TRBV5-4 and TRBJ2-1; D possibly corresponds to TRBD2 (6 bases). The germline gives CDR1 SGHNT, CDR2 YYREEE (reference sequence). There are 14 residues in the CDR3. The V and J ends lost 1 base and 9 bases respectively, with 14 bases between them.

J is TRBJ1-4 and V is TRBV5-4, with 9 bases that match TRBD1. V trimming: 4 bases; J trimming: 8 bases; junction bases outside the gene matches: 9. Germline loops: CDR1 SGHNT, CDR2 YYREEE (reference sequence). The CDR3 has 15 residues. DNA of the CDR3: TGTGCCAGCAGCCGTAAACAGGGGGCCGAGGAAAAACTGTTTTTT. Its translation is CASSRKQGAEEKLFF. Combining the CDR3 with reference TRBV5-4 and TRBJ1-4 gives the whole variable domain ETGVTQSPTHLIKTRGQQVTLRCSSQSGHNTVSWYQQALGQGPQFIFQYYREEENGRGNFPPRFSGLQFPNYSSELNVNALELDDSALYLCASSRKQGAEEKLFFGSGTQLSVL.

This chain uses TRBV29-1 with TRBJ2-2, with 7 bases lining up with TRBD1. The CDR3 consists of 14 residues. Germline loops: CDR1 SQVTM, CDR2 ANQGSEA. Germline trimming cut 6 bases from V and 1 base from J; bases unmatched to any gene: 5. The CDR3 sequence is CSVRDSLNTGELFF. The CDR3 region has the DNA TGCAGCGTCCGGGACAGCCTGAACACCGGGGAGCTGTTTTTT.

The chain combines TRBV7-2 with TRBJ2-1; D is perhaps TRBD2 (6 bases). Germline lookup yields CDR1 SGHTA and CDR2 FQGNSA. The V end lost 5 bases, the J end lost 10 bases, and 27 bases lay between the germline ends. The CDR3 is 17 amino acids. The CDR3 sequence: CASSRTVPGGILSEQFF. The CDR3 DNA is TGTGCCAGCAGCCGCACGGTTCCAGGAGGGATATTAAGCGAGCAGTTCTTC.